This T cell receptor beta chain was recovered during a study of regulatory T cells in long-lasting Graves disease. Time point here: newly diagnosed GD, antithyroid drugs for less than 3 months. PBMCs were the source of the RNA used for TCR sequencing. This clonotype occurred many times. Its target is not known. Overall study results and limits: Compared with new cases, persistent Graves' patients showed reduced TCR diversity.

The junction had 11 bases not matched to a gene; V was cut back by 4 bases and J by 3 bases. CDR3 length: 17 residues. Relying on iRepertoire HTBI primers and Arm-PCR of CDR3 regions, the team built TCR beta libraries. TCRdb reprocessed the multiplex PCR reads via MiXCR and lists one record per CDR3 protein. The sample holds around 400,000 distinct CDR3 sequences, about 15% seen once. The same data also went into a second study, on T cells in Graves' hyperthyroidism and ophthalmopathy.

Here the sequenced sample was peripheral blood mononuclear cells (PBMCs), taken at new diagnosis, from a patient treated with antithyroid drugs. This TCR derives from a woman in her forties with Graves disease. The chain is built from TRBV12-3 or TRBV12-4 and TRBJ2-2, with TRBD1 matching 7 bases. CDR3 sequence (DNA): TGTGCCAGCAGTTCCGGGACAGTAAATTTCGACACCGGGGAGCTGTTTTTT. Its translation is CASSSGTVNFDTGELFF.